Listed here is a single T cell receptor (beta chain). Measured with immunoSEQ multiplex PCR; TCRdb has only the in-frame clones, and not every one. The profile covers over 45,000 clones, with around nine tenths appearing a single time and under 4% taken by the ten largest. The data belong to a study of technical replicates of blood from a handful of donors. Germline-derived CDR1 and CDR2 are WSHSY and SAAADI. Germline trimming cut 10 bases from V and 6 bases from J; bases unmatched to any gene: 9. CDR3 length: 14 amino acids. The sequencing input was PBMCs. The rearrangement uses TRBV10-2 and TRBJ2-3; 11 nucleotides align to TRBD2. The sequence was collected from a human donor in good health. Some clones in this sample may be carry-over from other donors' samples. The CDR3 region is CAIGSSGRLDTQYF. CDR3 DNA: TGCGCCATCGGATCTAGCGGGAGGTTGGATACGCAGTATTTT.